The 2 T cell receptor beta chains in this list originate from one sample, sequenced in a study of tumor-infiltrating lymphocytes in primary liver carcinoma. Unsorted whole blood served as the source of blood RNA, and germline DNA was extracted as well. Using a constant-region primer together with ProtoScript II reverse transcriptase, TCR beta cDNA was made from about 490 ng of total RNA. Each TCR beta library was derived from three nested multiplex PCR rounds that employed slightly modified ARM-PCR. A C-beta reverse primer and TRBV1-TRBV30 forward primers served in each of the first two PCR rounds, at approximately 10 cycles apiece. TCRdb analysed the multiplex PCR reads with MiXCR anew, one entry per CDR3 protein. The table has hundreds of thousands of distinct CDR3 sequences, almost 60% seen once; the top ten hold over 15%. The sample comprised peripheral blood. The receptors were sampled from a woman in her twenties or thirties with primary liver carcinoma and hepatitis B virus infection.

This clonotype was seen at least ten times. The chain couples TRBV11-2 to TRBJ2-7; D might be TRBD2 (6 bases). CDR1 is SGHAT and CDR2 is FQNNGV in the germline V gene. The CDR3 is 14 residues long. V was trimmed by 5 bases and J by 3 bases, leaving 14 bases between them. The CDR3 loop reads CASSLNAGRYEQYF. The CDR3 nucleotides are TGTGCCAGCAGCCTAAATGCGGGGCGCTACGAGCAGTACTTC. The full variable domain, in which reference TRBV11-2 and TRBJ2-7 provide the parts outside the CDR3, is EAGVAQSPRYKIIEKRQSVAFWCNPISGHATLYWYQQILGQGPKLLIQFQNNGVVDDSQLPKDRFSAERLKGVDSTLKIQPAKLEDSAVYLCASSLNAGRYEQYFGPGTRLTVT.

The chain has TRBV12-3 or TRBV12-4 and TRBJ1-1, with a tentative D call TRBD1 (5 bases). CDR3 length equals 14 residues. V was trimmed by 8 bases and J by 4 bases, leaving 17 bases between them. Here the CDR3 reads CASGGLGFITEAFF. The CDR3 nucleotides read TGTGCCAGCGGGGGGTTAGGATTTATCACTGAAGCTTTCTTT.